The 12 T cell receptor beta chains reported below all come from one sample, sequenced in a study of pediatric ulcerative colitis. Produced via immunoSEQ multiplex PCR; TCRdb's table is partial and in-frame only. The data contain 16,000 or so clones, roughly 69% of them seen just once; the ten biggest clones take up 6.6%. One to two pinch biopsies were taken from the rectum during colonoscopy. Sequencing was performed on gut tissue. The source of these receptors is a boy aged 10-17 years with moderate ulcerative colitis.

In this sample, this clone turned up once. V gene TRBV9 combines with J gene TRBJ1-3, with no clear D. This CDR3 has 17 residues. The ends were cut back, 4 bases at V and 0 bases at J, with 17 bases in the middle. Germline assignment: CDR1 SGDLS and CDR2 YYNGEE. CDR3 nucleotides: TGTGCCAGCAGCTCCTCAATAAGGGAAAGCTCTGGAAACACCATATATTTT. Translating it yields CASSSSIRESSGNTIYF. Full variable domain (missing parts from reference TRBV9 and TRBJ1-3): DSGVTQTPKHLITATGQRVTLRCSPRSGDLSVYWYQQSLDQGLQFLIQYYNGEERAKGNILERFSAQQFPDLHSELNLSSLELGDSALYFCASSSSIRESSGNTIYFGEGSWLTVV.

This clone rates as large. The J gene is TRBJ2-1, the V gene TRBV10-1; a weak D match, TRBD2 (6 bases). The V gene lost 8 bases and the J gene lost 0 bases, with 14 bases spanning the gap. CDR1 and CDR2 from the germline V gene are WNHNN and SYGVQD (reference sequence). CDR3 size: 15 residues. The CDR3 sequence: CASSRDLSSYNEQFF. DNA of the CDR3: TGCGCCAGCTCCCGGGACTTGAGCTCCTACAATGAGCAGTTCTTC.

V usage is TRBV7-6 and J usage is TRBJ1-2, with D possibly matching TRBD1 (6 bases). V was shortened by 1 base and J by 6 bases, with 18 bases between the two germline ends. This CDR3 has 16 residues. Germline lookup yields CDR1 SGHVS and CDR2 FNYEAQ. The CDR3 loop reads CASSLVAGALGNGYTF. CDR3 coding DNA: TGTGCCAGCAGCTTAGTCGCGGGGGCGCTCGGAAATGGCTACACCTTC.

This chain joins TRBV5-6 and TRBJ2-3; 7 nucleotides align to TRBD1. The CDR3 contains 16 residues. The trim removed 4 bases at V and 4 bases at J, leaving 12 bases unmatched. CDR1 and CDR2 from the germline V gene are SGHDT and YYEEEE. The CDR3 here is CASSLQTGSPADTQYF. The CDR3 DNA sequence: TGTGCCAGCAGCCTCCAGACAGGGAGCCCCGCAGATACGCAGTATTTT. The full variable domain, in which reference TRBV5-6 and TRBJ2-3 provide the parts outside the CDR3, is DAGVTQSPTHLIKTRGQQVTLRCSPKSGHDTVSWYQQALGQGPQFIFQYYEEEERQRGNFPDRFSGHQFPNYSSELNVNALLLGDSALYLCASSLQTGSPADTQYFGPGTRLTVL.

This clone was seen once. The rearrangement joins TRBV15 to TRBJ2-5; the match to TRBD1 covers 9 bases. With 2 bases clipped from V and 3 bases from J, the junction kept 4 bases outside the gene matches. CDR1 LNHNV and CDR2 YYDKDF come from the germline V gene (reference sequence). CDR3 length: 15 residues. The CDR3 sequence is CATSRLGQGKETQYF. DNA of the CDR3: TGTGCCACCAGCAGACTAGGACAGGGGAAAGAGACCCAGTACTTC.

By frequency in the sample, this clone is medium-sized. V gene TRBV6-5 combines with J gene TRBJ2-7; D tentatively fits TRBD1 or TRBD2 (6 bases each). Germline V gene sequence: CDR1 MNHEY, CDR2 SVGAGI. V was cut by 0 bases and J by 2 bases, with 11 bases left in between. The CDR3 has 15 amino acids. This chain's CDR3 is CASSYSTGGPYEQYF. DNA of the CDR3: TGTGCCAGCAGTTACTCGACCGGGGGCCCCTACGAGCAGTACTTC.

This chain uses TRBV29-1 with TRBJ2-7; 8 positions agree with TRBD1. This CDR3 is 14 amino acids long. J lost 4 bases, V lost 7 bases, and 12 bases had no gene match. Germline CDR1 SQVTM, CDR2 ANQGSEA. DNA for the CDR3: TGCAGCGCCTTGGTGGACAGGGTCGGGTACGAGCAGTACTTC. The encoded protein is CSALVDRVGYEQYF.

This clone was detected only a few times. The rearrangement uses TRBV2 and TRBJ1-3; D is undetermined. Between the trimmed V and J ends, which lost 2 bases and 4 bases, there was a span of 12 bases. CDR1 is SNHLY and CDR2 is FYNNEI in the germline V gene. This CDR3 spans 15 amino acids. CDR3 residues: CASSESRGSGNTIYF. The CDR3 coding sequence is TGTGCCAGCAGTGAATCCCGGGGATCCGGAAACACCATATATTTT.

V gene TRBV11-1 combines with J gene TRBJ2-7; TRBD2 is a possible D gene (5 bases). CDR3 length: 13 residues. Deletions cut 5 bases from V and 3 bases from J, with 11 bases between. Germline V CDR1 and CDR2: SGHAT, FQDESV (reference sequence). The CDR3 nucleotides read TGTGCCAGCAGCCAGATTGGAGGCTACGAGCAGTACTTC. Its protein is CASSQIGGYEQYF.

V usage is TRBV14 and J usage is TRBJ2-2; TRBD2 matches at 7 bases. The germline CDR1 and CDR2 sequences are SGHDN and FVKESK. The V and J ends lost 2 bases and 6 bases, in that order; junction bases with no gene match: 9. The length of the CDR3 is 16 residues. The CDR3, as DNA: TGTGCCAGCAGCCAAAGAACGGGACTACCGTCCGGGGAGCTGTTTTTT. Amino acids: CASSQRTGLPSGELFF. The full variable domain, rest sourced from reference TRBV14 and TRBJ2-2, is EAGVTQFPSHSVIEKGQTVTLRCDPISGHDNLYWYRRVMGKEIKFLLHFVKESKQDESGMPNNRFLAERTGGTYSTLKVQPAELEDSGVYFCASSQRTGLPSGELFFGEGSRLTVL.

This chain connects TRBV30 to TRBJ1-4; D gene unclear. The CDR3 is made up of 11 amino acids. Per the germline V gene, CDR1 is GTSNPN and CDR2 is SVGIG (reference sequence). CDR3 in amino acids: CGCATNEKLFF. The DNA of the CDR3 is TGTGGGTGCGCAACTAATGAAAAACTGTTTTTT.

The gene calls are TRBV6-5 and TRBJ2-1, with 7 bases that match TRBD2. The CDR3 is 14 amino acids. Germline V gene data show CDR1 as MNHEY and CDR2 as SVGAGI. The ends lost 2 bases at V and 6 bases at J; junction bases unmatched: 4. The CDR3 DNA sequence: TGTGCCAGCAGTTACATAGGGGAGGGCAATGAGCAGTTCTTC. Its translation: CASSYIGEGNEQFF.